This T cell receptor beta chain was documented in a study of blood T cell repertoires in COVID-19. On the study more broadly: Sources were T cells, B-cell-depleted T cells, or PBMCs; the material itself was cDNA or gDNA.

A COVID-19 case had been met by exposed participants during the 2 weeks before study entry. Original processing notes: Reference gene primer amplification gave estimated nucleated cell counts. Method: immunoSEQ multiplex PCR; TCRdb's copy keeps in-frame clones and lacks some. That table is the source of V, J and clone size, and D and trimming were worked out from the DNA. Altogether about 260,000 clones are present, about nine tenths being singletons, with the ten largest covering 0.87%. Trimming removed 4 bases from V and 4 bases from J, with 11 bases in between. This CDR3 spans 14 amino acids. The germline CDR1 and CDR2 sequences are MGHDK and SYGVNS.

The receptor's source is a man aged 50-60 years who had been exposed to COVID-19. The chain uses TRBV25-1 and TRBJ2-1; possible D gene TRBD1, 5 bases. Sequenced input: PBMCs or T cells enriched from blood (not recorded which). DNA of the CDR3: TGTGCCAGCAGTGGCAGGGTCCTATACAATGAGCAGTTCTTC. Protein product: CASSGRVLYNEQFF.